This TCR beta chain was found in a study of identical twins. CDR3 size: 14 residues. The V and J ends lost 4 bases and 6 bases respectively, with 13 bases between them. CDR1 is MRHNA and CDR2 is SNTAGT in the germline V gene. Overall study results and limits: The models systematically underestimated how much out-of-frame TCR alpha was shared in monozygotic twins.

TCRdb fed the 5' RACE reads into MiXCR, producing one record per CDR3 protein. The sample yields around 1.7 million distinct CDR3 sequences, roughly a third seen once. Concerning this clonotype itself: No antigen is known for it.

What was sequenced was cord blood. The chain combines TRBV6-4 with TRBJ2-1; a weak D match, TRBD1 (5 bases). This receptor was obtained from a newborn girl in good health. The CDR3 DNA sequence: TGTGCCAGCAGTGTTGGATTCAGGGTCAATGAGCAGTTCTTC. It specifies CASSVGFRVNEQFF.